The T cell receptor beta chain described here comes from a study of blood T cell repertoires in COVID-19. The wider study: Whether acute or convalescent, the COVID-19 samples came from the United States, Italy and Spain.

Seattle enrolled patients during active infection and tracked them longitudinally. In the original workflow: How many nucleated cells were present was estimated from reference gene primer amplification. TCRdb keeps only in-frame clones here, not all; method: immunoSEQ multiplex PCR. The DNA gave D and trimming, while V, J and clone size come from that table. The data show some 270,000 clones, with 86% seen just once and approximately 6% held by the top ten. This CDR3 spans 11 amino acids. The V and J ends lost 10 bases and 1 base respectively, with 8 bases between them. Germline V gene sequence: CDR1 SNHLY, CDR2 FYNNEI.

The source is a woman older than 75 with COVID-19, enrolled during active disease. The chain carries TRBV2 and TRBJ2-7; D possibly corresponds to TRBD1 (5 bases). Sequenced input: peripheral blood. The DNA of the CDR3 is TGTGCCACCGGACAATCCTACGAGCAGTACTTC. Its translation is CATGQSYEQYF.